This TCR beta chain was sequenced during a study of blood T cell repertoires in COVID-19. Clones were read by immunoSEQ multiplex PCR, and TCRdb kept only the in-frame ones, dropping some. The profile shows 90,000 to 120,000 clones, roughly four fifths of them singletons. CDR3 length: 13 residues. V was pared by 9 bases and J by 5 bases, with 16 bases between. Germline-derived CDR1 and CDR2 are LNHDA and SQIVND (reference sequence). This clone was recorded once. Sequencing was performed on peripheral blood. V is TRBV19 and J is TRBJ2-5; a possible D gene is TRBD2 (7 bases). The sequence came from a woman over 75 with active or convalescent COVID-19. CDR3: CASRTAGRETQYF. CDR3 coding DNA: TGTGCCAGCAGGACAGCGGGGCGGGAGACCCAGTACTTC.